This T cell receptor (beta chain) was sequenced during a study of cytomegalovirus exposure and HLA in healthy donors. Study-level results: An apparent linkage of common viral pathogens to several of the most significant clusters emerged in a later analysis.

At sampling all donors were nominally healthy, likely with unrecorded immune exposures. PCR was performed using 60 Vbeta and 13 Jbeta primers. TCRdb keeps only in-frame clones here, not all; method: immunoSEQ multiplex PCR. The sample consists of some 160,000 clones, over 60% of them appearing once. The V gene end was trimmed by 9 bases and the J gene end by 7 bases; junction bases not matched to a gene: 6. Germline loops: CDR1 LNHDA, CDR2 SQIVND (reference sequence). The CDR3 is made up of 14 amino acids. Comment on this clone: Its target is not known.

This receptor was identified in a woman in her thirties in good health and CMV-seronegative. The sequenced sample was PBMCs. V is TRBV19 and J is TRBJ1-6; 10 bases are a match to TRBD1. Here the CDR3 reads CASDPGQGNSPLHF. DNA for the CDR3: TGTGCCAGCGATCCGGGACAGGGGAATTCACCCCTCCACTTT. The variable domain in full, with the rest retrieved from reference TRBV19 and TRBJ1-6, is DGGITQSPKYLFRKEGQNVTLSCEQNLNHDAMYWYRQDPGQGLRLIYYSQIVNDFQKGDIAEGYSVSREKKESFPLTVTSAQKNPTAFYLCASDPGQGNSPLHFGNGTRLTVT.